The 13 T cell receptor beta chains below come from one sample, sequenced in a study of PD-1 blockade in classical Hodgkin lymphoma. Each patient relapsed following autologous stem cell transplantation, and prior brentuximab vedotin exposure differed. Libraries were prepared by immunoSEQ multiplex PCR; TCRdb keeps only in-frame clonotypes and omits some of them. The repertoire consists of under 65,000 clones, with approximately 90% occurring once and the leading ten covering about 15%. The source material was peripheral blood mononuclear cells (PBMCs), sampled at baseline. These receptor sequences come from a human donor with classical Hodgkin lymphoma.

The V and J genes are TRBV30 and TRBJ1-2; D might be TRBD1 (5 bases). The germline V gene has CDR1 GTSNPN and CDR2 SVGIG (reference sequence). Trimming cost V 2 bases and J 6 bases, with 19 bases left between them. This CDR3 is built from 15 residues. CDR3 nucleotide sequence: TGTGCCTGGAGTACCCGGGGCCTCTCACTCCATGGCTACACCTTC. It codes for CAWSTRGLSLHGYTF. The entire variable domain, with the rest obtained from reference TRBV30 and TRBJ1-2, is as follows: SQTIHQWPATLVQPVGSPLSLECTVEGTSNPNLYWYRQAAGRGLQLLFYSVGIGQISSEVPQNLSASRPQDRQFILSSKKLLLSDSGFYLCAWSTRGLSLHGYTFGSGTRLTVV.

The rearrangement links TRBV9 to TRBJ2-7, with TRBD1 as a possible D gene (6 bases). Deletions cut 3 bases from V and 3 bases from J, with 13 bases between. The germline V gene encodes CDR1 SGDLS and CDR2 YYNGEE. The CDR3 loop spans 14 amino acids. The CDR3 spells CASSAPGDYYEQYF. The DNA of the CDR3 is TGTGCCAGCAGCGCCCCAGGGGATTACTACGAGCAGTACTTC.

Only one count was recorded for this clone. The chain carries TRBV14 and TRBJ1-6; D call uncertain. The germline CDR1 and CDR2 sequences are SGHDN and FVKESK. With 0 bases removed from V and 0 bases from J, the gap between germline ends came to 9 bases. The CDR3 consists of 17 residues. For the CDR3, the DNA is TGTGCCAGCAGCCAAGATCGACTCAACTCCTATAATTCACCCCTCCACTTT. Translating it yields CASSQDRLNSYNSPLHF.

This clone was counted a single time. For the CDR3, the DNA is TGTGCCAGCAGCGGAAAGGAGAAATCCTACAATGAGCAGTTCTTC. Its protein is CASSGKEKSYNEQFF. The chain uses TRBV9 and TRBJ2-1; no firm D call. The CDR3 is 15 residues long. V was cut by 3 bases and J by 1 base, with 11 bases left in between. Germline V gene sequence: CDR1 SGDLS, CDR2 YYNGEE.

The V and J genes are TRBV11-2 and TRBJ1-2; 7 bases align to TRBD1. Germline V CDR1 and CDR2: SGHAT, FQNNGV. This CDR3 region has 15 residues. J gave up 5 bases and V 5 bases, and 11 bases lay outside the gene matches. This CDR3 is CASSPYPDRVYGYTF. For the CDR3, the DNA is TGTGCCAGCAGCCCCTACCCTGACAGGGTTTATGGCTACACCTTC.

This clone was counted only a few times. The chain links TRBV6-5 to TRBJ1-6, with D perhaps matching TRBD1 (5 bases). The CDR3 covers 15 residues. Germline CDR1 and CDR2: MNHEY and SVGAGI. Between the trimmed V and J ends, which lost 6 bases and 10 bases, there was a span of 19 bases. The CDR3 sequence is CASRSQGVQGSPLHF. The CDR3 nucleotides are TGTGCCAGCAGAAGCCAAGGGGTCCAGGGATCACCCCTCCACTTT.

The V gene is TRBV4-2, the J gene TRBJ1-3, with unresolved D. V was clipped by 0 bases and J by 0 bases, with 6 bases between them. The CDR3 length is 15 residues. The germline V gene encodes CDR1 LGHNA and CDR2 YNFKEQ. This chain's CDR3 is CASSQEEFSGNTIYF. The DNA of the CDR3 is TGTGCCAGCAGCCAAGAGGAATTCTCTGGAAACACCATATATTTT.

The chain employs TRBV7-9 and TRBJ1-4; the D gene is possibly TRBD1 (5 bases). Germline CDR1 SEHNR, CDR2 FQNEAQ (reference sequence). V lost 4 bases and J lost 8, with 5 bases in between. The CDR3 loop spans 11 amino acids. The CDR3, as DNA: TGTGCCAGCAGCTCAGGGGAAAAACTGTTTTTT. Translating it yields CASSSGEKLFF.

The V and J genes are TRBV18 and TRBJ1-2, with D unclear. Looked up from germline, CDR1 is KGHSH and CDR2 is LQKENI. V was pared by 4 bases and J by 8 bases, with 8 bases between. The CDR3 totals 11 residues. This chain's CDR3 is CASSLAEGYTF. CDR3 bases: TGTGCCAGCTCACTAGCGGAAGGCTACACCTTC.

The chain combines TRBV29-1 with TRBJ2-2, with 10 bases matching TRBD2. Germline CDR1 and CDR2: SQVTM and ANQGSEA. Trimming cost V 4 bases and J 2 bases; bases outside gene matches: 4. The CDR3 loop spans 15 amino acids. In DNA, the CDR3 is TGCAGCGTTGTAGGGACTAGCGTAAACACCGGGGAGCTGTTTTTT. It translates to CSVVGTSVNTGELFF.

V usage is TRBV2 and J usage is TRBJ2-1; 9 bases agree with TRBD2. The CDR3 covers 15 residues. CDR1 is SNHLY, CDR2 FYNNEI, per germline. J gave up 5 bases and V 6 bases, and 8 bases lay outside the gene matches. CDR3 in amino acids: CASRKRTSENNEQFF. In DNA, the CDR3 is TGTGCCAGCAGAAAACGGACTAGCGAGAACAATGAGCAGTTCTTC.

As regards this clone: One end of the junction fails to match germline, which may point to a read error. The chain is built from TRBV10-3 and TRBJ2-7; D unclear. This CDR3 comprises 13 residues. Germline assignment: CDR1 ENHRY and CDR2 SYGVKD. This CDR3 is CATSGQAKYEQYF. The CDR3 bases are TGTGCCACCAGTGGGCAGGCCAAGTACGAGCAGTACTTC.

The chain links TRBV5-5 to TRBJ1-2, with D possibly matching TRBD1 (6 bases). Trimming cost V 4 bases and J 1 base, with 11 bases left between them. This CDR3 is built from 14 residues. From germline, CDR1 is SGHKS and CDR2 YYEKEE (reference sequence). The CDR3 nucleotides are TGTGCCAGCAGCGGGGGGGCCAATAACTATGGCTACACCTTC. Its protein product is CASSGGANNYGYTF.